This T cell receptor (beta chain) was identified in a study of T cell changes during pregnancy in multiple sclerosis. Some clones are missing from TCRdb's copy, which holds only in-frame ones; the method was immunoSEQ multiplex PCR. The table shows 45,000 to 60,000 clones, with 80% to 90% occurring only once. Sequencing used CD8+ T cells from peripheral blood mononuclear cells, obtained in the second trimester of pregnancy. This receptor was taken from a female donor with multiple sclerosis, enrolled in a pregnancy study.

The CDR3 spells CASSSSPRAGGPNEQFF. For the CDR3, the DNA is TGTGCCAGCAGCTCATCCCCCCGGGCGGGGGGCCCCAATGAGCAGTTCTTC. The J gene is TRBJ2-1, the V gene TRBV7-3, with 8 bases fitting TRBD2. V was pared by 4 bases and J by 6 bases, with 14 bases of the junction left unmatched. CDR1 SGHTA and CDR2 FQGTGA come from the germline V gene. The CDR3 loop spans 17 amino acids.